These 10 T cell receptor beta chains share one sample of origin, sequenced in a study of shared clonotypes between healthy human individuals. Data came from immunoSEQ multiplex PCR; TCRdb stores just in-frame clones and leaves some out. The sample has fewer than 850,000 clones, 60% to 80% seen once. The sample was memory CD4+ T cells sorted from blood. Subset in this sample: CD45RA-negative fraction. All receptors derive from a young woman in good health.

This clone was counted a single time. The chain combines TRBV29-1 with TRBJ1-1; 9 bases are a match to TRBD1. J was trimmed by 5 bases and V by 7 bases; bases with no gene match: 8. CDR3 size: 13 residues. Per germline, CDR1 SQVTM and CDR2 ANQGSEA. CDR3: CSGQGVAWTEAFF. CDR3 in DNA: TGCAGCGGACAGGGGGTGGCGTGGACTGAAGCTTTCTTT.

The chain couples TRBV6-5 to TRBJ2-1; 7 bases are a match to TRBD2. The germline V gene has CDR1 MNHEY and CDR2 SVGAGI. This CDR3 has 15 residues. The ends lost 5 bases at V and 4 bases at J; junction bases unmatched: 8. CDR3 nucleotides: TGTGCCAGCAGTCATGGGACTACGGGGTACAATGAGCAGTTCTTC. Translated, it gives CASSHGTTGYNEQFF.

The gene calls are TRBV2 and TRBJ2-2; 7 bases are shared with TRBD1. The CDR3 has 14 amino acids. V lost 3 bases to trimming and J lost 6 bases; unmatched junction nucleotides: 4. Germline values: CDR1 SNHLY, CDR2 FYNNEI. CDR3 loop: CASSDRGSAGELFF. DNA for the CDR3: TGTGCCAGCAGTGACAGGGGGTCCGCCGGGGAGCTGTTTTTT. Drawing the rest from reference TRBV2 and TRBJ2-2, the complete variable domain is EPEVTQTPSHQVTQMGQEVILRCVPISNHLYFYWYRQILGQKVEFLVSFYNNEISEKSEIFDDQFSVERPDGSNFTLKIRSTKLEDSAMYFCASSDRGSAGELFFGEGSRLTVL.

The chain combines TRBV6-1 with TRBJ1-2, with D uncertain. This CDR3 is built from 15 residues. V lost 1 base and J lost 5, with 14 bases in between. CDR1 is MNHNS, CDR2 SASEGT, per germline. The CDR3 nucleotides read TGTGCCAGCAGTGAAGGGAGTCGGTCGAAATATGGCTACACCTTC. It is translated as CASSEGSRSKYGYTF.

The chain employs TRBV5-4 and TRBJ2-7; 11 bases map to TRBD2. Trimming took 4 bases from V and 6 from J; bases not matched to a gene: 9. The CDR3 consists of 15 residues. The V gene's germline CDR1 is SGHNT and CDR2 YYREEE (reference sequence). The CDR3 DNA reads as TGTGCCAGCAGCCGAGGGACTAGCGGAGTACCCGAGCAGTACTTC. Translation gives CASSRGTSGVPEQYF.

J is TRBJ1-5 and V is TRBV27; D perhaps matches TRBD1 (6 bases). The ends were cut back, 11 bases at V and 4 bases at J, with 18 bases in the middle. The length of the CDR3 is 14 residues. Germline CDR1 MNHEY, CDR2 SMNVEV (reference sequence). The CDR3: CAGHQEGGNQPQHF. The CDR3 bases are TGTGCCGGACACCAAGAGGGGGGAAATCAGCCCCAGCATTTT.

This rearrangement joins TRBV1 to TRBJ1-4. TRBV1 is noted as a pseudogene. This CDR3 is built from 19 residues. The CDR3 region is CTSSHQERDGGSTNEKLFF. For the CDR3, the DNA is TGCACCAGCAGCCACCAAGAACGGGACGGGGGATCAACTAATGAAAAACTGTTTTTT.

This rearrangement joins TRBV5-4 to TRBJ1-1; 9 bases are a match to TRBD1. J was trimmed by 5 bases and V by 4 bases; bases with no gene match: 18. In germline, CDR1 is SGHNT, CDR2 YYREEE (reference sequence). The CDR3 sequence is 18 residues long. CDR3 sequence: CASSQARPGTGLHTEAFF. Written as DNA, the CDR3 is TGTGCCAGCAGCCAAGCGAGACCCGGGACAGGGCTCCATACTGAAGCTTTCTTT.

The chain recombines TRBV2 with TRBJ1-4; 9 nucleotides align to TRBD1. The germline V gene encodes CDR1 SNHLY and CDR2 FYNNEI. The CDR3 sequence is 15 residues long. V lost 7 bases, J lost 7 bases, and 10 bases stayed unmatched. The CDR3 loop reads CASTLPGQGTEKLFF. The CDR3, as DNA: TGTGCCAGCACTCTTCCGGGACAGGGAACTGAAAAACTGTTTTTT.

The V call is TRBV5-1, the J call TRBJ1-1, with 9 bases matching TRBD1. The length of the CDR3 is 16 residues. The germline CDR1 and CDR2 sequences are SGHRS and YFSETQ. V lost 0 bases to trimming and J lost 4 bases; unmatched junction nucleotides: 7. The CDR3 loop reads CASSLAGTGSSTEAFF. The CDR3 coding sequence is TGCGCCAGCAGCTTGGCAGGGACAGGGAGTAGCACTGAAGCTTTCTTT. Looking up the rest from reference TRBV5-1 and TRBJ1-1 gives the full variable domain: KAGVTQTPRYLIKTRGQQVTLSCSPISGHRSVSWYQQTPGQGLQFLFEYFSETQRNKGNFPGRFSGRQFSNSRSEMNVSTLELGDSALYLCASSLAGTGSSTEAFFGQGTRLTVV.